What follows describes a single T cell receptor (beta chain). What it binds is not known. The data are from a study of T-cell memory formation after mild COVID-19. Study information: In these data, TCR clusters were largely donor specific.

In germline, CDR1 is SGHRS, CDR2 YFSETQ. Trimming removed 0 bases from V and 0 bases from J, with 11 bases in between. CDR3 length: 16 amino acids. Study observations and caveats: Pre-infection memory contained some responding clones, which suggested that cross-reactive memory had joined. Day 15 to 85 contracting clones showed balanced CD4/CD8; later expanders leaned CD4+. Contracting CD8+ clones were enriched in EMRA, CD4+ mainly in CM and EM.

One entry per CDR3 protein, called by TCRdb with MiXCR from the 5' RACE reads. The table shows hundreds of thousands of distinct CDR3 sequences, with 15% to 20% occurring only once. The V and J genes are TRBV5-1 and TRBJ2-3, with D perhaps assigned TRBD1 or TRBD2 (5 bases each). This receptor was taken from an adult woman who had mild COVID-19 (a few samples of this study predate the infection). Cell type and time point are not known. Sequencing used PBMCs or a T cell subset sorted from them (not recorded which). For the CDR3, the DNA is TGCGCCAGCAGCTTGGAACGGGGCCTAAGCACAGATACGCAGTATTTT. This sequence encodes CASSLERGLSTDTQYF.